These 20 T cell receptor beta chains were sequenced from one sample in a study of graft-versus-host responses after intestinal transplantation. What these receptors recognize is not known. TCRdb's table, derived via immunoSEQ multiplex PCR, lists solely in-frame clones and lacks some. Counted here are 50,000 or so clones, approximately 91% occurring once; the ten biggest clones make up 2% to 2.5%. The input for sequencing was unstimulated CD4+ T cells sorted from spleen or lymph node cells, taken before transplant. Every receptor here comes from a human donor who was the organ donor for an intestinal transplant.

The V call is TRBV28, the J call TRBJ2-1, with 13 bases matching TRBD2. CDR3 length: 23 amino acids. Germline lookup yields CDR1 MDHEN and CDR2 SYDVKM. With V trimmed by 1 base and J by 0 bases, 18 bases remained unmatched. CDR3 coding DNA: TGTGCCAGCAGTTTATTAGCCCAAATTCCGGGACTAGCGGGACTTAGCTCCTACAATGAGCAGTTCTTC. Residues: CASSLLAQIPGLAGLSSYNEQFF.

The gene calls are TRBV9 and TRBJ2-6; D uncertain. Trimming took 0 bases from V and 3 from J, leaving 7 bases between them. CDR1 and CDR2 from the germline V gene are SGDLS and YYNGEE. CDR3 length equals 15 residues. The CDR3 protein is CASSVVRGGANVLTF. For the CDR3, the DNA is TGTGCCAGCAGCGTAGTCAGAGGTGGGGCCAACGTCCTGACTTTC.

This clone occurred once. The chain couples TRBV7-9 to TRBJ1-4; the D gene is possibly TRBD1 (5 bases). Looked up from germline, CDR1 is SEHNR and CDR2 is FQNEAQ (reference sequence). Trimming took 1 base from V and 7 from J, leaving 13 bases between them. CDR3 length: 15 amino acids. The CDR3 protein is CASSLVATVPEKLFF. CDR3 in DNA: TGTGCCAGCAGCTTAGTCGCGACAGTACCTGAAAAACTGTTTTTT.

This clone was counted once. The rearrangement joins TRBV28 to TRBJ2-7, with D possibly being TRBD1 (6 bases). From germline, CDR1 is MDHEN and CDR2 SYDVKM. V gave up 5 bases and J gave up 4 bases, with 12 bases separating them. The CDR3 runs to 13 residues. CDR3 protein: CASSPLTGYEQYF. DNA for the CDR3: TGTGCCAGCAGTCCCCTGACAGGTTACGAGCAGTACTTC.

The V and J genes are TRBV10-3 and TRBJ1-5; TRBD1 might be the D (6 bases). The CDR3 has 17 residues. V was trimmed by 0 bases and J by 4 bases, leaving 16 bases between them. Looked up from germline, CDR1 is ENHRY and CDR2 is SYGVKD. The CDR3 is CAISESNAGAGNQPQHF. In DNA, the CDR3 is TGTGCCATCAGTGAGTCGAATGCGGGGGCGGGAAATCAGCCCCAGCATTTT.

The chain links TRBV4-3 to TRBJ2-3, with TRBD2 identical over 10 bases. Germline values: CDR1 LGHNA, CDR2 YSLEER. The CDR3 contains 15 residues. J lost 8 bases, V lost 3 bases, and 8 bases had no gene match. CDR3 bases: TGCGCCAGCAGCCAGGAAGCGGGAGGGCCGGGTACGCAGTATTTT. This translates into CASSQEAGGPGTQYF.

The CDR3, as DNA: TGTGCCAGCAGCAAAGACGGTACAGGGTTGGAGACCCAGTACTTC. Translated: CASSKDGTGLETQYF. The chain employs TRBV21-1 and TRBJ2-5; the table assigns TRBD1, which was not confirmed against the DNA. TRBV21-1 is shown as a pseudogene. This CDR3 has 15 amino acids.

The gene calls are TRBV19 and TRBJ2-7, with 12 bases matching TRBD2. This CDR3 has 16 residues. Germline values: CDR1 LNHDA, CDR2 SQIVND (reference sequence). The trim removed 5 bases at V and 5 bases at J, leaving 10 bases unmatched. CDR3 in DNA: TGTGCCAGTAGTGTTCTAGCGGGAGGGCCAGGTAACGAGCAGTACTTC. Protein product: CASSVLAGGPGNEQYF.

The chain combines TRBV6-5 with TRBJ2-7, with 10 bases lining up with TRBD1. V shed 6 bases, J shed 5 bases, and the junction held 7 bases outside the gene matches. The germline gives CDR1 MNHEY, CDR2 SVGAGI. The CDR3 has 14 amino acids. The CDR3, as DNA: TGTGCCAGCAGGGGAGACAGGGGGCGACACGAGCAGTACTTC. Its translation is CASRGDRGRHEQYF.

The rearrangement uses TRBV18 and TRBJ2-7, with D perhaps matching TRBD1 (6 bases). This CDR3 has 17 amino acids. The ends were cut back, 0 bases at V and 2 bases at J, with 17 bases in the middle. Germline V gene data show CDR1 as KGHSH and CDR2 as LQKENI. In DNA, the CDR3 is TGTGCCAGCTCACCACCATTCGCAGGGGCCGGAACCTACGAGCAGTACTTC. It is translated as CASSPPFAGAGTYEQYF.

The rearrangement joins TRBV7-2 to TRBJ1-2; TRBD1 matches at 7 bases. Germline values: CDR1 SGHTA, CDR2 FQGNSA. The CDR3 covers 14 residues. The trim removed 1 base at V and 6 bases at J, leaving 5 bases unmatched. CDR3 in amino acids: CASSLEGGTDGYTF. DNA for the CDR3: TGTGCCAGCAGCTTAGAGGGCGGGACAGATGGCTACACCTTC.

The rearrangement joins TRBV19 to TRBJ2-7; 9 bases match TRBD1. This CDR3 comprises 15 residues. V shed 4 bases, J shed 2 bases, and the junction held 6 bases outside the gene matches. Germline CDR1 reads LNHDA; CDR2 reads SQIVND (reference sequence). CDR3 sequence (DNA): TGTGCCAGTAGTACCGGGACAGGGACGACCTACGAGCAGTACTTC. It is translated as CASSTGTGTTYEQYF.

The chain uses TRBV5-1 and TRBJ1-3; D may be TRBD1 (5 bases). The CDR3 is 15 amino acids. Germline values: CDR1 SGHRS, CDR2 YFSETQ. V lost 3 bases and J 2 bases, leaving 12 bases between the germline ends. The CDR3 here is CASSYISGTGNTIYF. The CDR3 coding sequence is TGCGCCAGCAGCTATATCTCAGGGACTGGAAACACCATATATTTT. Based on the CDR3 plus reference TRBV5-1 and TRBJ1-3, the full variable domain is KAGVTQTPRYLIKTRGQQVTLSCSPISGHRSVSWYQQTPGQGLQFLFEYFSETQRNKGNFPGRFSGRQFSNSRSEMNVSTLELGDSALYLCASSYISGTGNTIYFGEGSWLTVV.

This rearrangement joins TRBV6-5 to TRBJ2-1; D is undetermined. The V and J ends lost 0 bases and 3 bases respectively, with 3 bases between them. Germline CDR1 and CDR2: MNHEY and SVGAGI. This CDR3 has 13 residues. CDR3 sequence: CASSYSSYNEQFF. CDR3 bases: TGTGCCAGCAGTTACTCTAGCTACAATGAGCAGTTCTTC.

The CDR3 bases are TGTGCCAGCTTGGGGGAACCTGACAGGACAAACTATGGCTACACCTTC. It yields the protein CASLGEPDRTNYGYTF. This chain joins TRBV5-4 and TRBJ1-2; TRBD1 is a possible D gene (6 bases). This CDR3 spans 16 amino acids. Germline V gene lookup returns CDR1 SGHNT and CDR2 YYREEE (reference sequence). The V end was cut by 7 bases, the J end by 2 bases, with 21 bases between. The full variable domain, in which reference TRBV5-4 and TRBJ1-2 provide the parts outside the CDR3, is ETGVTQSPTHLIKTRGQQVTLRCSSQSGHNTVSWYQQALGQGPQFIFQYYREEENGRGNFPPRFSGLQFPNYSSELNVNALELDDSALYLCASLGEPDRTNYGYTFGSGTRLTVV.

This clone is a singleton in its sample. The CDR3 reads CASGQGGSPLHF. For the CDR3, the DNA is TGCGCCAGCGGACAGGGAGGCTCACCCCTCCACTTT. J is TRBJ1-6 and V is TRBV5-1; 8 nucleotides match TRBD1. Germline V lookup: CDR1 SGHRS, CDR2 YFSETQ. J lost 10 bases, V lost 7 bases, and 4 bases had no gene match. The CDR3 spans 12 residues. The whole variable domain, remainder taken from reference TRBV5-1 and TRBJ1-6, is KAGVTQTPRYLIKTRGQQVTLSCSPISGHRSVSWYQQTPGQGLQFLFEYFSETQRNKGNFPGRFSGRQFSNSRSEMNVSTLELGDSALYLCASGQGGSPLHFGNGTRLTVT.

This CDR3 reads CASSLGQGGETQYF. In nucleotides, the CDR3 is TGCGCCAGCAGCTTGGGACAGGGGGGAGAGACCCAGTACTTC. This rearrangement joins TRBV5-1 to TRBJ2-5; 9 bases match TRBD1. There are 14 residues in the CDR3. With 0 bases clipped from V and 4 bases from J, the junction kept 1 base outside the gene matches. Germline V gene sequence: CDR1 SGHRS, CDR2 YFSETQ.

The CDR3 sequence: CASIGAPPTGEGNEQFF. The CDR3 DNA reads TGTGCCAGCATCGGAGCCCCCCCGACAGGGGAAGGAAATGAGCAGTTCTTC. The chain combines TRBV7-9 with TRBJ2-1; TRBD1 matches 8 bases. After removal of 7 bases from V and 7 bases from J, the junction contained 18 bases not matched to a gene. CDR1 and CDR2 (germline): SEHNR, FQNEAQ (reference sequence). The CDR3 contains 17 residues.

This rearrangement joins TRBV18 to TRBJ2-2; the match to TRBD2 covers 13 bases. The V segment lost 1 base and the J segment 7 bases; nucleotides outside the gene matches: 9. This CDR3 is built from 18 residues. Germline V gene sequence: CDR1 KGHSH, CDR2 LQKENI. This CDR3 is CASSPRTGTSGIGGELFF. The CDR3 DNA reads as TGTGCCAGCTCACCACGAACCGGGACTAGCGGGATCGGCGGGGAGCTGTTTTTT.

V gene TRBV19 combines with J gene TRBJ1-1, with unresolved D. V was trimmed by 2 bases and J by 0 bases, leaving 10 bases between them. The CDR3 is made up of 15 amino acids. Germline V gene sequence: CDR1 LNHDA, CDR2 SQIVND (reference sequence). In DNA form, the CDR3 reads TGTGCCAGTAGTATATTAGGCCCGGTGAACACTGAAGCTTTCTTT. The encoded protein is CASSILGPVNTEAFF.